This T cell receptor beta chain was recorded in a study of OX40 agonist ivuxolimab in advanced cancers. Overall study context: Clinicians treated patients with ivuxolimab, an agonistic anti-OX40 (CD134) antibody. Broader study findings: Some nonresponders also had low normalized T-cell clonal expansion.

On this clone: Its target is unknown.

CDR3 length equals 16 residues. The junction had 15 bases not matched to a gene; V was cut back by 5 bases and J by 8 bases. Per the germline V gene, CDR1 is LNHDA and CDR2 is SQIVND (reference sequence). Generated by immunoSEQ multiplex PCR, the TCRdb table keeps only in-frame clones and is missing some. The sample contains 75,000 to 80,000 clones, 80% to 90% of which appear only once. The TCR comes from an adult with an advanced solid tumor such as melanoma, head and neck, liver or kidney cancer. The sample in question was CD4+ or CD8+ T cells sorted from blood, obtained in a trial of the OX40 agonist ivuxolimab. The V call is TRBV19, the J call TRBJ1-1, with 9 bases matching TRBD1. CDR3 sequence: CASSAQSTGGRAEAFF. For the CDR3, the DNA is TGTGCCAGTAGTGCCCAATCTACAGGGGGCCGGGCCGAAGCTTTCTTT.